This is a list of T cell receptor beta chains from one sample in a study of blood T cell repertoires in COVID-19. Using immunoSEQ multiplex PCR, the repertoire was profiled, and TCRdb retains in-frame clones only, with some absent. Seen here are 90,000 to 100,000 clones, about four fifths observed once, and the top ten hold approximately 2%. Sequencing was done on a sample of peripheral blood. The receptors originated from a man aged 70 or older with active or convalescent COVID-19. The CDR3 runs from the conserved cysteine through the conserved F or W. The D gene is left open where the match is weak. Expanded clones are given a class, and other clones once, few, many or no size at all.

j_call cdr3_length d_call clone_size v_call cdr3_nt cdr3_aa
TRBJ2-7 16 TRBD2 NA TRBV18 TGTGCCAGCTCACCCGGACTAGCGGGGTTGGGAATCGAGCAGTACTTC CASSPGLAGLGIEQYF
TRBJ1-5 15 TRBD1 NA TRBV30 TGTGCCTGGAGTCCCAGGGGGCGCAGGGATCAGCCCCAGCATTTT CAWSPRGRRDQPQHF
TRBJ2-3 14 TRBD2 NA TRBV28 TGTGCCAGTAAAAATAGCGGGGGATTAGATACGCAGTATTTT CASKNSGGLDTQYF
TRBJ2-5 16 NA NA TRBV11-2 TGTGCCAGCAGCTCCACTTTCAGGTTAACGGTAGAGACCCAGTACTTC CASSSTFRLTVETQYF
TRBJ2-7 15 TRBD1 NA TRBV27 TGTGCCAGCAGCCCTTGGGACAGGGCGTCCTACGAGCAGTACTTC CASSPWDRASYEQYF
TRBJ1-2 11 NA NA TRBV28 TGTGCCAGCAGTTTGAGATATGGCTACACCTTC CASSLRYGYTF
TRBJ1-2 13 NA NA TRBV5-5 TGTGCCAGCAGCTTGATGGGCGACTATGGCTACACCTTC CASSLMGDYGYTF
TRBJ2-3 16 TRBD2 NA TRBV9 TGTGCCAGCAGCGACCCTAGCGGGGGGCGGGCAGATACGCAGTATTTT CASSDPSGGRADTQYF
TRBJ2-7 15 TRBD2 NA TRBV19 TGTGCCAGTAGTAGATCTCTAGCGGGGTCCTACGAGCAGTACTTC CASSRSLAGSYEQYF
TRBJ1-6 16 NA NA TRBV18 TGTGCCAGCTCACCCCAGGGTAGCTCCTATAATTCACCCCTCCACTTT CASSPQGSSYNSPLHF
TRBJ2-5 16 TRBD2 NA TRBV6-4 TGTGCCAGCAGTGACCCTTGGACTAGCGGGGGTGAGACCCAGTACTTC CASSDPWTSGGETQYF
TRBJ1-2 15 NA NA TRBV3-1/TRBV3-2 TGTGCCAGCAGCCAACAACCGGGATCCAACTATGGCTACACCTTC CASSQQPGSNYGYTF
TRBJ2-5 13 NA NA TRBV5-6 TGTGCCAGCAGCTTTCCCCAGAAAGAGACCCAGTACTTC CASSFPQKETQYF
TRBJ2-7 14 NA NA TRBV7-2 TGTGCCAGCAGCTTAGACAGGGCGGGCTACGAGCAGTACTTC CASSLDRAGYEQYF
TRBJ1-1 17 TRBD1 NA TRBV5-1 TGCGCCAGCAGCCCCGGTGCAGGGGGCGGAGGAGGTGCTGAAGCTTTCTTT CASSPGAGGGGGAEAFF
TRBJ1-1 13 NA once TRBV6-1 TGTGCCAGCAGTGAACTTTTGAACACTGAAGCTTTCTTT CASSELLNTEAFF
TRBJ1-4 15 NA NA TRBV2 TGTGCCAGCAGTCTACAGGGAGGGCTAAGTGAAAAACTGTTTTTT CASSLQGGLSEKLFF
TRBJ2-7 13 NA NA TRBV9 TGTGCCAGCAGCGTGGGGAGGCTGGACGAGCAGTACTTC CASSVGRLDEQYF
TRBJ1-6 15 TRBD1 NA TRBV19 TGTGCCAGTACCCCGACAGGGGTGTATAATTCACCCCTCCACTTT CASTPTGVYNSPLHF
TRBJ1-6 14 NA NA TRBV19 TGTGCCAGTAGTATCGGACAGAGCCTTTCACCCCTCCACTTT CASSIGQSLSPLHF
TRBJ2-1 15 NA NA TRBV9 TGTGCCAGCAGCGTCGGGACTCTGGCCTACAATGAGCAGTTCTTC CASSVGTLAYNEQFF
TRBJ1-3 14 NA NA TRBV30 TGTGCCTGGAGCAACAGGCGCCCCGGAAACACCATATATTTT CAWSNRRPGNTIYF
TRBJ2-3 14 NA NA TRBV6-5 TGTGCCAGCAGTTACCGGGGGGCCAGGCGTACGCAGTATTTT CASSYRGARRTQYF
TRBJ2-2 19 TRBD2 NA TRBV6-2/TRBV6-3 TGTGCCAGCAGTTACCGCCGTAGTAGCGGGGGGGCCAACACCGGGGAGCTGTTTTTT CASSYRRSSGGANTGELFF
TRBJ1-1 13 NA NA TRBV14 TGTGCCAGCAGCCAACAGGGTCACACTGAAGCTTTCTTT CASSQQGHTEAFF
TRBJ2-7 16 TRBD1 NA TRBV3-1/TRBV3-2 TGTGCCAGCAGCCGACTACGGGACAGGGGGTTCCACGAGCAGTACTTC CASSRLRDRGFHEQYF
TRBJ1-6 18 NA NA TRBV3-1/TRBV3-2 TGTGCCAGCAGCCAAGTAACACCCGGGAGCTCCTATAATTCACCCCTCCACTTT CASSQVTPGSSYNSPLHF
TRBJ2-7 15 TRBD2 NA TRBV2 TGTGCCAGCAGTGAAGTGGGAGGGAGCTCCTACGAGCAGTACTTC CASSEVGGSSYEQYF
TRBJ1-5 17 TRBD1 once TRBV7-3 TGTGCCAGCAGTCCGACAGGGGGCGAGAACGTAAATCAGCCCCAGCATTTT CASSPTGGENVNQPQHF
TRBJ2-1 15 TRBD2 once TRBV9 TGTGCCAGCAGCGCGGGGGGGCAGACCTACAATGAGCAGTTCTTC CASSAGGQTYNEQFF
TRBJ1-3 18 NA few TRBV5-1 TGCGCCAGCAGCTTATTGGTGCAGGGGCCTAGCTCTGGAAACACCATATATTTT CASSLLVQGPSSGNTIYF
TRBJ2-2 15 TRBD1 NA TRBV5-4 TGTGCCAGCAGCTCCGGGACAGTGAACACCGGGGAGCTGTTTTTT CASSSGTVNTGELFF
TRBJ1-1 14 TRBD1 NA TRBV28 TGTGCCAGCAGTACCTCGACAGGGCGCTCTGAAGCTTTCTTT CASSTSTGRSEAFF
TRBJ1-1 16 NA NA TRBV14 TGTGCCAGCAGGTTACCGGGAGATCCGACGAACACTGAAGCTTTCTTT CASRLPGDPTNTEAFF
TRBJ2-1 16 NA NA TRBV21-1 TGTGCCAGCAGCAATCAATTGGCGGGCCGTAGCGATGAGCAGTTCTTC CASSNQLAGRSDEQFF
TRBJ2-5 15 NA NA TRBV6-1 TGTGCCAGCAGTGATCCCTGGAGGGGAAAAGAGACCCAGTACTTC CASSDPWRGKETQYF
TRBJ2-1 14 NA NA TRBV5-1 TGCGCCAGCAGCTTGATGCAGGGTTACAATGAGCAGTTCTTC CASSLMQGYNEQFF
TRBJ1-1 13 TRBD1 few TRBV5-1 TGCGCCAGCAGGCCTACAGGGGGCACTGAAGCTTTCTTT CASRPTGGTEAFF
TRBJ1-4 14 TRBD1 NA TRBV28 TGTGCCAGCAGGGCGGCAGGGGGCCTAGAAAAACTGTTTTTT CASRAAGGLEKLFF
TRBJ2-1 15 NA once TRBV7-9 TGTGCCAGCAGCTTAGGGGGCCCCTCAGACAATGAGCAGTTCTTC CASSLGGPSDNEQFF
TRBJ1-2 13 NA NA TRBV7-9 TGTGCCAGCAGCTTAGCTACTACTGATGGCTACACCTTC CASSLATTDGYTF
TRBJ2-3 14 NA NA TRBV5-8 TGTGCCAGCAATGCGGGACAGAAGACAGATACGCAGTATTTT CASNAGQKTDTQYF
TRBJ1-3 16 NA NA TRBV5-1 TGCGCCAGCAGCCCGGGAGGGCACCCCTCTGGAAACACCATATATTTT CASSPGGHPSGNTIYF
TRBJ1-1 14 NA once TRBV7-2 TGTGCCAGCAGCTTAGCGCGTCAGAACACTGAAGCTTTCTTT CASSLARQNTEAFF
TRBJ1-4 15 TRBD1 NA TRBV7-6 TGTGCCAGCAGCTTAAGGGGACAGGGAGGAGAAAAACTGTTTTTT CASSLRGQGGEKLFF
TRBJ2-7 13 NA NA TRBV6-5 TGTGCCAGCGAAACGTTACAAGACTACGAGCAGTACTTC CASETLQDYEQYF
TRBJ2-1 18 TRBD1 NA TRBV27 TGTGCCAGCAGGCCCGGGCAGGGGGCGCAGGCGCTGTACAATGAGCAGTTCTTC CASRPGQGAQALYNEQFF
TRBJ2-7 16 TRBD2 NA TRBV7-3 TGTGCCAGCAGTCCTACCGGGACTAGCGCCTCCTACGAGCAGTACTTC CASSPTGTSASYEQYF
TRBJ2-6 15 NA NA TRBV19 TGTGCCAGTAGTCCCGGTAACTCTGGGGCCAACGTCCTGACTTTC CASSPGNSGANVLTF
TRBJ2-7 15 NA once TRBV4-2 TGTGCCAGCAGCCAAGATGGAGGAGGGGGCCGCGAGCAGTACTTC CASSQDGGGGREQYF
TRBJ2-7 15 TRBD1 NA TRBV5-5 TGTGCCAGCAGCTTTTCCGGGACAGGGTTCTACGAGCAGTACTTC CASSFSGTGFYEQYF
TRBJ1-1 12 NA NA TRBV10-3 TGTGCCAGAGGGAGATTGGACACTGAAGCTTTCTTT CARGRLDTEAFF
TRBJ2-4 13 TRBD1 few TRBV2 TGTGCCAGCAGGGGACAGGGATGGAACATTCAGTACTTC CASRGQGWNIQYF
TRBJ1-1 13 NA NA TRBV7-8 TGTGCCAGCAGCTTCCCCATGAACACTGAAGCTTTCTTT CASSFPMNTEAFF